The 29 T cell receptor beta chains in this list originate from one sample, sequenced in a study of T cell responses to AZD1222 COVID-19 vaccine. Profiling relied on immunoSEQ multiplex PCR, and the TCRdb table lists in-frame clones only, not all of them. The sample yields about 120,000 clones, roughly 93% seen once. Sequenced here: peripheral blood, sampled 28 days after the second AZD1222 dose. The receptors stem from an adult who received the AZD1222 COVID-19 vaccine.

The rearrangement joins TRBV21-1 to TRBJ2-3. TRBV21-1 is recorded as a pseudogene. The CDR3 runs 12 residues. The CDR3 sequence is CASSAGWDTQYF. Written as DNA, the CDR3 is TGTGCCAGCAGCGCTGGGTGGGATACGCAGTATTTT.

The chain recombines TRBV2 with TRBJ1-6; D is uncertain. This CDR3 is 13 amino acids long. Trimming took off 3 bases at V and 9 bases at J, with 9 bases between the two ends. The germline CDR1 and CDR2 sequences are SNHLY and FYNNEI. This chain's CDR3 is CASSDIAGSPLHF. In DNA form, the CDR3 reads TGTGCCAGCAGTGATATAGCCGGTTCACCCCTCCACTTT.

The rearrangement links TRBV9 to TRBJ1-3; D perhaps matches TRBD1 (5 bases). The CDR3 spans 14 residues. Germline V gene data show CDR1 as SGDLS and CDR2 as YYNGEE. V lost 0 bases, J lost 4 bases, and 8 bases lay in between. CDR3 sequence: CASSVGDGGNTIYF. Written as DNA, the CDR3 is TGTGCCAGCAGCGTAGGGGACGGAGGAAACACCATATATTTT.

This clone was detected only once. The CDR3 region has the DNA TGCGCCAGCACGGATTACAGGGGCGTGGACACTGAAGCTTTCTTT. It encodes CASTDYRGVDTEAFF. The rearrangement uses TRBV5-1 and TRBJ1-1; 7 positions agree with TRBD1. The CDR3 has 15 residues. The germline CDR1 and CDR2 sequences are SGHRS and YFSETQ. The V gene end was trimmed by 6 bases and the J gene end by 3 bases; junction bases not matched to a gene: 11.

CDR3 sequence (DNA): TGTGCCAGCAGCCCCGGGATCTACGAGCAGTACTTC. Translated: CASSPGIYEQYF. The V call is TRBV2, the J call TRBJ2-7, with D possibly TRBD2 on 5 matching bases. Germline lookup yields CDR1 SNHLY and CDR2 FYNNEI. The CDR3 totals 12 residues. V was pared by 6 bases and J by 3 bases, with 9 bases between.

J is TRBJ1-1 and V is TRBV5-1, with unresolved D. The V gene's germline CDR1 is SGHRS and CDR2 YFSETQ. This CDR3 is built from 13 residues. Trimming took 4 bases from V and 0 from J, leaving 7 bases between them. In DNA, the CDR3 is TGCGCCAGCAGCCTCTTCCTGAACACTGAAGCTTTCTTT. Translation: CASSLFLNTEAFF.

The gene calls are TRBV18 and TRBJ1-5, with D maybe TRBD1 (5 bases). The CDR3 contains 16 residues. Germline V gene sequence: CDR1 KGHSH, CDR2 LQKENI. V gave up 3 bases and J gave up 1 base, with 13 bases separating them. CDR3 residues: CASSPGEGLSNQPQHF. The CDR3 DNA sequence: TGTGCCAGCTCACCTGGAGAGGGGCTAAGCAATCAGCCCCAGCATTTT.

This chain connects TRBV2 to TRBJ2-1, with D perhaps matching TRBD2 (5 bases). The CDR3 is 18 residues long. CDR1 is SNHLY, CDR2 FYNNEI, per germline. V was clipped by 6 bases and J by 9 bases, with 30 bases between them. The chain's CDR3 is CASRGINARSEGEGEQFF. The CDR3 bases are TGTGCCAGCAGGGGGATTAACGCCCGGAGCGAGGGAGAAGGTGAGCAGTTCTTC.

J is TRBJ1-5 and V is TRBV7-9, with 7 bases lining up with TRBD1. V was pared by 7 bases and J by 5 bases, with 5 bases of the junction left unmatched. The CDR3 loop spans 13 amino acids. Germline CDR1 reads SEHNR; CDR2 reads FQNEAQ (reference sequence). The CDR3 is CASTPGTDQPQHF. As DNA, the CDR3 is TGTGCCAGCACCCCCGGGACAGATCAGCCCCAGCATTTT. Full variable domain (remainder filled in from reference TRBV7-9 and TRBJ1-5): DTGVSQNPRHKITKRGQNVTFRCDPISEHNRLYWYRQTLGQGPEFLTYFQNEAQLEKSRLLSDRFSAERPKGSFSTLEIQRTEQGDSAMYLCASTPGTDQPQHFGDGTRLSIL.

This chain uses TRBV3-1 (or the pseudogene TRBV3-2) with TRBJ1-6; D gene unclear. V was cut by 1 base and J by 10 bases, with 5 bases left in between. This CDR3 has 12 amino acids. Germline lookup yields CDR1 LGHDT and CDR2 YNNKEL (reference sequence). Written as DNA, the CDR3 is TGTGCCAGCAGCCAAGTGCCATCACCCCTCCACTTT. It codes for CASSQVPSPLHF.

V usage is TRBV3-1 (or the pseudogene TRBV3-2) and J usage is TRBJ2-5; 8 bases map to TRBD2. This CDR3 contains 14 residues. Germline V gene sequence: CDR1 LGHDT, CDR2 YNNKEL (reference sequence). With 4 bases clipped from V and 5 bases from J, the junction kept 6 bases outside the gene matches. The CDR3 nucleotides read TGTGCCAGCAGCCCGGGGGGGCTGGGGGAGACCCAGTACTTC. It yields the protein CASSPGGLGETQYF.

The chain carries TRBV28 and TRBJ1-3; D ambiguous. The V and J ends lost 3 bases and 0 bases respectively, with 12 bases between them. CDR1 is MDHEN, CDR2 SYDVKM, per germline. The CDR3 consists of 16 residues. CDR3 bases: TGTGCCAGCAGTTTGATGAGCTTTCTCTCTGGAAACACCATATATTTT. It yields the protein CASSLMSFLSGNTIYF.

This chain uses TRBV6-4 with TRBJ2-3; 8 bases match TRBD2. The J segment lost 2 bases and the V segment lost 5 bases, leaving 6 bases of the junction unmatched. Germline V CDR1 and CDR2: MRHNA, SNTAGT. This CDR3 has 15 residues. The CDR3 DNA reads as TGTGCCAGCAGTCCTACTAGCGGTTCCACAGATACGCAGTATTTT. Translating gives CASSPTSGSTDTQYF.

This clone was seen a few times. The V call is TRBV6-5, the J call TRBJ2-6, with D unclear. CDR1 is MNHEY, CDR2 SVGAGI, per germline. V shed 2 bases and J shed 1 base, with 6 bases lying between them. The CDR3 consists of 15 residues. CDR3: CASSYGASGANVLTF. CDR3 DNA sequence: TGTGCCAGCAGTTACGGAGCGTCTGGGGCCAACGTCCTGACTTTC.

CDR3 residues: CAISVGEGGTQYF. The CDR3 coding sequence is TGTGCCATCAGTGTTGGCGAGGGTGGCACGCAGTATTTT. The gene calls are TRBV10-3 and TRBJ2-3; possible D gene TRBD2, 5 bases. The V gene lost 4 bases and the J gene lost 9 bases, with 14 bases spanning the gap. The CDR3 runs to 13 residues. Germline V lookup: CDR1 ENHRY, CDR2 SYGVKD.

The CDR3 DNA is TGTGCCAGCACCATGACTCAACGCCATTACAATGAGCAGTTCTTC. This codes for CASTMTQRHYNEQFF. The chain combines TRBV27 with TRBJ2-1, with D unclear. V lost 7 bases, J lost 4 bases, and 17 bases lay in between. The CDR3 is 15 residues long. CDR1 and CDR2 from the germline V gene are MNHEY and SMNVEV (reference sequence).

This chain connects TRBV2 to TRBJ1-6; D not certain. CDR1 is SNHLY, CDR2 FYNNEI, per germline. This CDR3 region has 15 residues. Trimming took off 9 bases at V and 9 bases at J, with 21 bases between the two ends. The CDR3 sequence is CASEADGVEGSPLHF. As DNA, the CDR3 is TGTGCCAGTGAAGCCGACGGAGTTGAAGGTTCACCCCTCCACTTT. Supplemented by reference TRBV2 and TRBJ1-6, the full variable domain reads EPEVTQTPSHQVTQMGQEVILRCVPISNHLYFYWYRQILGQKVEFLVSFYNNEISEKSEIFDDQFSVERPDGSNFTLKIRSTKLEDSAMYFCASEADGVEGSPLHFGNGTRLTVT.

The J gene is TRBJ2-4, the V gene TRBV3-1 (or the pseudogene TRBV3-2); 8 bases are a match to TRBD2. CDR1 LGHDT and CDR2 YNNKEL come from the germline V gene (reference sequence). The CDR3 covers 15 residues. With V trimmed by 3 bases and J by 1 base, 2 bases remained unmatched. The CDR3: CASSHGLAAKNIQYF. The DNA of the CDR3 is TGTGCCAGCAGCCATGGACTAGCCGCCAAAAACATTCAGTACTTC.

This clone has only one observation. The J gene is TRBJ1-6, the V gene TRBV5-6; no definite D call. Trimming removed 0 bases from V and 0 bases from J, with 10 bases in between. The CDR3 covers 17 residues. Germline lookup yields CDR1 SGHDT and CDR2 YYEEEE. CDR3 region: CASSLGRKSSYNSPLHF. The CDR3 coding sequence is TGTGCCAGCAGCTTGGGTCGGAAGAGCTCCTATAATTCACCCCTCCACTTT.

On this clone itself: Other DNA sequences from this sample encode an identical CDR3 as well. The chain combines TRBV2 with TRBJ2-5; D is ambiguous. Trimming cost V 3 bases and J 3 bases, with 2 bases left between them. CDR1 and CDR2 from the germline V gene are SNHLY and FYNNEI. The CDR3 totals 11 residues. CDR3 coding DNA: TGTGCCAGCAGTGAGGAAGAGACCCAGTACTTC. This encodes CASSEEETQYF.

This chain connects TRBV6-4 to TRBJ2-1, with 12 nucleotides matching TRBD2. The CDR3 is 15 amino acids. Trimming at V came to 3 bases and at J to 5 bases, leaving 2 bases not matched to a gene. Germline lookup yields CDR1 MRHNA and CDR2 SNTAGT. The CDR3 DNA follows: TGTGCCAGCAGTGAAGGACTAGCGGGACACAATGAGCAGTTCTTC. Translation gives CASSEGLAGHNEQFF.

This clone was observed a single time. This rearrangement joins TRBV6-5 to TRBJ1-6; D is unclear. The CDR3 runs 14 residues. The germline V gene has CDR1 MNHEY and CDR2 SVGAGI. V lost 6 bases, J lost 5 bases, and 11 bases lay in between. The CDR3 loop reads CASSDGYDNSPLHF. For the CDR3, the DNA is TGTGCCAGCAGCGATGGATACGATAATTCACCCCTCCACTTT.

The chain links TRBV29-1 to TRBJ2-7; possible D gene TRBD1, 6 bases. The germline V gene encodes CDR1 SQVTM and CDR2 ANQGSEA. CDR3 length: 11 amino acids. The V end lost 6 bases, the J end lost 8 bases, and 14 bases lay between the germline ends. CDR3 region: CSVLQGGKQYF. The CDR3 nucleotides are TGCAGCGTATTACAGGGTGGGAAGCAGTACTTC.

J is TRBJ1-1 and V is TRBV3-1 (or the pseudogene TRBV3-2), with D uncertain. The CDR3 loop spans 15 amino acids. CDR1 is LGHDT and CDR2 is YNNKEL in the germline V gene (reference sequence). V shed 4 bases and J shed 3 bases, with 15 bases lying between them. The CDR3 nucleotides are TGTGCCAGCAGCCTGACCCACGGTCTTGACACTGAAGCTTTCTTT. Protein product: CASSLTHGLDTEAFF.

The chain uses TRBV29-1 and TRBJ2-7; the D gene could be TRBD1 or TRBD2 (6 bases each). The germline gives CDR1 SQVTM, CDR2 ANQGSEA. CDR3 length equals 14 residues. V lost 3 bases and J 0 bases, leaving 12 bases between the germline ends. This CDR3 is CSVEEGENSYEQYF. The CDR3 DNA reads TGCAGCGTTGAGGAGGGGGAAAACTCCTACGAGCAGTACTTC.

The V gene is TRBV2, the J gene TRBJ1-5; 7 bases map to TRBD1. The CDR3 spans 14 residues. With 3 bases clipped from V and 5 bases from J, the junction kept 4 bases outside the gene matches. Germline V gene sequence: CDR1 SNHLY, CDR2 FYNNEI. In nucleotides, the CDR3 is TGTGCCAGCAGTGACACAGGGGTGTATCAGCCCCAGCATTTT. It codes for CASSDTGVYQPQHF.

The chain recombines TRBV19 with TRBJ2-6; D might be TRBD1 or TRBD2, each matching 5 bases. The V end lost 10 bases, the J end lost 2 bases, and 15 bases lay between the germline ends. The germline V gene encodes CDR1 LNHDA and CDR2 SQIVND (reference sequence). The length of the CDR3 is 15 residues. CDR3 coding DNA: TGTGCCACCCAAAGGTCGGGGCCTGGGGCCAACGTCCTGACTTTC. This encodes CATQRSGPGANVLTF.

This chain connects TRBV9 to TRBJ2-1, with 7 bases identical to TRBD1. From germline, CDR1 is SGDLS and CDR2 YYNGEE. This CDR3 spans 15 amino acids. J was trimmed by 6 bases and V by 0 bases; bases with no gene match: 6. CDR3 sequence (DNA): TGTGCCAGCAGCGTAGTAGGGGGCCCCAGCAATGAGCAGTTCTTC. It codes for CASSVVGGPSNEQFF. Based on the CDR3 plus reference TRBV9 and TRBJ2-1, the full variable domain is DSGVTQTPKHLITATGQRVTLRCSPRSGDLSVYWYQQSLDQGLQFLIQYYNGEERAKGNILERFSAQQFPDLHSELNLSSLELGDSALYFCASSVVGGPSNEQFFGPGTRLTVL.

Relative to its sample, this clone is medium-sized (0.01 to 0.1%). This chain links TRBV6-4 with TRBJ1-1; D is unclear. The CDR3 runs to 13 residues. Per germline, CDR1 MRHNA and CDR2 SNTAGT. The V and J ends lost 3 bases and 1 base respectively, with 6 bases between them. The CDR3 DNA follows: TGTGCCAGCAGTGAAGGAGAGAACACTGAAGCTTTCTTT. This encodes CASSEGENTEAFF.